These 8 T cell receptor beta chains originate from one sample sequenced in a study of blood T cells in healthy people across ages (dated by TCRdb to between 2014 and 2017). The library was made by 5' RACE. Sequencing was performed on an Illumina HiSeq 2500. A second PCR of about 6 to 11 cycles was performed with a sample-barcoded 5' primer and a J-beta primer mix. The public sequencing data were trimmed at Q25 with fastp and processed into clonotypes with MiXCR by TCRdb, which kept only in-frame beta chains. Each entry is one CDR3 protein sequence, shown with its most common DNA and genes. In all, the sample holds fewer than 1 million distinct CDR3 sequences, and around 43% of those were seen once. Around 21% of the sample comes from the top ten. Sequenced sample: blood. The receptors were gathered from a man aged 60 to 75 in good health.

Comments on this clonotype: The junction and the germline gene differ at one end; a read error may be behind it. CDR3 region: CAGSQEDRGDYSGYTF. In nucleotides, the CDR3 is TGCGCCGGCAGCCAAGAGGATCGGGGGGATTATAGTGGCTACACCTTC. The rearrangement links TRBV4-3 to TRBJ1-2; D perhaps matches TRBD1 (5 bases). The CDR3 covers 16 residues. Germline CDR1 reads LGHNA; CDR2 reads YSLEER.

The rearrangement joins TRBV29-1 to TRBJ2-3; D call uncertain. V lost 2 bases and J lost 0, with 9 bases in between. CDR3 size: 14 residues. Germline values: CDR1 SQVTM, CDR2 ANQGSEA. The CDR3 bases are TGCAGCGTTGAACAGGTTGATAGCACAGATACGCAGTATTTT. Its protein is CSVEQVDSTDTQYF.

The CDR3 is CASSRVAGARGYEQYF. For the CDR3, the DNA is TGTGCCAGCAGTCGGGTAGCGGGGGCCAGAGGGTACGAGCAGTACTTC. The rearrangement links TRBV28 to TRBJ2-7; 9 nucleotides align to TRBD2. The CDR3 sequence is 16 residues long. Germline CDR1 is MDHEN and CDR2 is SYDVKM. V lost 5 bases, J lost 4 bases, and 12 bases stayed unmatched.

This clonotype has just a few counts. This chain joins TRBV3-1 and TRBJ2-7; unclear D gene. V lost 10 bases and J 6 bases, leaving 13 bases between the germline ends. Germline V gene lookup returns CDR1 LGHDT and CDR2 YNNKEL (reference sequence). The CDR3 totals 11 residues. This CDR3 reads CATSRQCEQYF. The CDR3 nucleotides are TGTGCCACCTCACGGCAGTGCGAGCAGTACTTC.

This clonotype was recorded a few times. The chain couples TRBV6-2 or TRBV6-3 to TRBJ2-5; TRBD2 matches at 9 bases. This CDR3 is 15 amino acids long. The germline gives CDR1 MNHEY, CDR2 SVGEGT. The junction had 9 bases not matched to a gene; V was cut back by 6 bases and J by 4 bases. The CDR3 sequence is CASRPRSSGAETQYF. The DNA of the CDR3 is TGTGCCAGCAGGCCTCGCTCTAGCGGGGCAGAGACCCAGTACTTC.

The V gene is TRBV27, the J gene TRBJ1-2; 11 bases match TRBD1. CDR1 MNHEY and CDR2 SMNVEV come from the germline V gene (reference sequence). The CDR3 has 16 residues. The junction had 9 bases not matched to a gene; V was cut back by 2 bases and J by 7 bases. CDR3 sequence reads: CASSLAPDRGQGGYTF. The CDR3 bases are TGTGCCAGCAGTTTAGCCCCGGACAGGGGGCAGGGTGGCTACACCTTC.

The chain joins TRBV6-5 to TRBJ1-1; TRBD1 aligns across 9 bases. Unmatched junction bases numbered 14, after V lost 4 bases and J lost 11 bases. The CDR3 loop spans 15 amino acids. CDR1 and CDR2 (germline): MNHEY, SVGAGI. As DNA, the CDR3 is TGTGCCAGCAGTTTTAACTTCGGGACAGGGCGAGTTGCTTTCTTT. It translates to CASSFNFGTGRVAFF.

This clonotype was observed a handful of times. The chain couples TRBV5-1 to TRBJ2-3, with a weak D call TRBD1 (5 bases). V gave up 4 bases and J gave up 4 bases, with 13 bases separating them. Germline V CDR1 and CDR2: SGHRS, YFSETQ. This CDR3 comprises 14 residues. The CDR3 bases are TGCGCCAGCAGCAGGACAAGGGCCCCAGATACGCAGTATTTT. The encoded protein is CASSRTRAPDTQYF.